Listed below are T cell receptor beta chains from one sample, sequenced in a study of T-cell reconstitution after alpha-beta-depleted transplantation in children. Via MiXCR, TCRdb re-called the PCR reads, giving one row per CDR3 protein. The data show 750,000 to 950,000 distinct CDR3 sequences, about 15% seen once. The sample here was PBMCs, mostly from graft donor cells, taken 360 days after TCRalphabeta/CD19-depleted stem cell transplant. The source of these receptors is a male patient aged 5 to 17 who had a stem cell transplant for acute lymphoblastic leukemia, so the T cells may come from the graft donor. Each CDR3 is given with its conserved first and last residue. D genes are given only for firm matches. Where a row states a size, it is once, few, many or the class of an expanded clone; other rows omit it.

V: TRBV29-1; J: TRBJ2-3; size: many; D: NA; CDR3: CSVERGTDTQYF; DNA: TGCAGCGTTGAACGGGGCACAGATACGCAGTATTTT
V: TRBV10-3; J: TRBJ2-3; size: many; D: NA; CDR3: CAISGTTDTQYF; DNA: TGTGCCATCAGTGGCACCACAGATACGCAGTATTTT
V: TRBV5-1; J: TRBJ2-1; size: many; D: NA; CDR3: CASSWTIDTDYNEQFF; DNA: TGCGCCAGCAGTTGGACGATCGATACGGACTACAATGAGCAGTTCTTC
V: TRBV12-3/TRBV12-4; J: TRBJ2-1; size: NA; D: TRBD1; CDR3: CASSPFTGAQEQFF; DNA: TGTGCCAGCAGTCCGTTCACAGGGGCCCAGGAGCAGTTCTTC
V: TRBV12-3/TRBV12-4; J: TRBJ2-5; size: NA; D: NA; CDR3: CASSLTGMWETQYF; DNA: TGTGCCAGCAGTTTAACGGGGATGTGGGAGACCCAGTACTTC
V: TRBV29-1; J: TRBJ1-1; size: once; D: NA; CDR3: CSVEDPWQLTEAFF; DNA: TGCAGCGTTGAAGACCCTTGGCAGCTCACTGAAGCTTTCTTT
V: TRBV21-1; J: TRBJ2-1; size: NA; D: NA; CDR3: CASSSRDYMYNEQFF; DNA: TGTGCCAGCAGCTCCCGGGACTATATGTACAATGAGCAGTTCTTC
V: TRBV20-1; J: TRBJ2-2; size: many; D: TRBD2; CDR3: CSARVPSGKHTGELFF; DNA: TGCAGTGCTAGGGTCCCTAGCGGGAAACACACCGGGGAGCTGTTTTTT
V: TRBV20-1; J: TRBJ2-7; size: NA; D: NA; CDR3: CSATTTSELLYEQYF; DNA: TGCAGTGCTACAACCACCTCTGAACTACTCTACGAGCAGTACTTC
V: TRBV7-8; J: TRBJ2-3; size: few; D: TRBD2; CDR3: CASSLGGGSKDTQYF; DNA: TGTGCCAGCAGCTTAGGGGGCGGGAGTAAAGATACGCAGTATTTT
V: TRBV20-1; J: TRBJ2-5; size: few; D: NA; CDR3: CSAPGQRSGDF; DNA: TGCAGTGCCCCGGGACAGCGATCGGGGGACTTC
V: TRBV7-9; J: TRBJ2-2; size: many; D: TRBD2; CDR3: CASRTGTKYTGELFF; DNA: TGTGCCAGCAGAACCGGGACTAAGTACACCGGGGAGCTGTTTTTT
V: TRBV9; J: TRBJ2-7; size: few; D: NA; CDR3: CASSVREYYEQYF; DNA: TGTGCCAGCAGCGTAAGGGAGTACTACGAGCAGTACTTC
V: TRBV20-1; J: TRBJ1-2; size: NA; D: NA; CDR3: CSASPQGVTFYGYTF; DNA: TGCAGTGCTAGCCCACAGGGTGTTACCTTCTATGGCTACACCTTC
V: TRBV27; J: TRBJ2-1; size: few; D: NA; CDR3: CASSLWSGSVDNEQFF; DNA: TGTGCCAGCAGTTTATGGTCCGGGAGTGTTGACAATGAGCAGTTCTTC
V: TRBV15; J: TRBJ2-7; size: few; D: NA; CDR3: CATSRGRASGWYEQYF; DNA: TGTGCCACCAGCAGAGGCAGAGCAAGCGGGTGGTACGAGCAGTACTTC
V: TRBV11-2; J: TRBJ1-5; size: many; D: NA; CDR3: CASSLGQGWNQPQHF; DNA: TGTGCCAGCAGCTTAGGGCAGGGTTGGAATCAGCCCCAGCATTTT
V: TRBV20-1; J: TRBJ1-1; size: few; D: NA; CDR3: CSARHPAGAFF; DNA: TGCAGTGCTAGGCATCCGGCGGGAGCTTTCTTT
V: TRBV10-2; J: TRBJ2-3; size: few; D: NA; CDR3: CASSEVVRRGTDTQYF; DNA: TGCGCCAGCAGTGAAGTGGTCCGGCGTGGCACAGATACGCAGTATTTT
V: TRBV12-3/TRBV12-4; J: TRBJ1-4; size: NA; D: NA; CDR3: CASSLWSTNEKLFF; DNA: TGTGCCAGCAGTTTATGGTCAACTAATGAAAAACTGTTTTTT
V: TRBV5-1; J: TRBJ2-7; size: NA; D: TRBD2; CDR3: CASSRVGGSYDEQYF; DNA: TGCGCCAGCAGCCGGGTGGGCGGGAGCTACGACGAGCAGTACTTC
V: TRBV10-2; J: TRBJ2-2; size: NA; D: NA; CDR3: CASSEFGQGRANTGELFF; DNA: TGCGCCAGCAGTGAGTTCGGCCAGGGGCGCGCGAACACCGGGGAGCTGTTTTTT
V: TRBV5-1; J: TRBJ1-1; size: few; D: NA; CDR3: CASSFHRYTEAFF; DNA: TGCGCCAGCAGCTTTCACAGATACACTGAAGCTTTCTTT
V: TRBV27; J: TRBJ1-1; size: NA; D: NA; CDR3: CASSAAVYTEAFF; DNA: TGTGCCAGCAGTGCAGCAGTTTACACTGAAGCTTTCTTT
V: TRBV2; J: TRBJ2-3; size: NA; D: TRBD1; CDR3: CASSLLGQGWDTQYF; DNA: TGTGCCAGCAGTCTTCTGGGACAGGGCTGGGATACGCAGTATTTT
V: TRBV7-6; J: TRBJ2-7; size: few; D: NA; CDR3: CASSWDFSYEQYF; DNA: TGTGCCAGCAGCTGGGACTTTTCCTACGAGCAGTACTTC
V: TRBV12-3/TRBV12-4; J: TRBJ2-3; size: NA; D: NA; CDR3: CASSFFRDQDTQYF; DNA: TGTGCCAGCAGTTTTTTCCGGGATCAGGATACGCAGTATTTT
V: TRBV5-1; J: TRBJ2-2; size: NA; D: TRBD2; CDR3: CASSWRGTSTPSNTGELFF; DNA: TGCGCCAGCAGCTGGAGGGGGACTAGCACGCCTTCGAACACCGGGGAGCTGTTTTTT
V: TRBV2; J: TRBJ2-3; size: NA; D: NA; CDR3: CASSEVMIPDF; DNA: TGTGCCAGCAGTGAGGTTATGATCCCTGATTTT
V: TRBV9; J: TRBJ2-1; size: few; D: TRBD2; CDR3: CASSVPSGRSSEQFF; DNA: TGTGCCAGCAGCGTTCCTAGCGGGAGAAGTAGTGAGCAGTTCTTC
V: TRBV7-9; J: TRBJ2-1; size: NA; D: TRBD2; CDR3: CASSLSGGRAYNEQFF; DNA: TGTGCCAGCAGCTTATCCGGCGGGAGGGCGTACAATGAGCAGTTCTTC
V: TRBV12-3/TRBV12-4; J: TRBJ2-6; size: NA; D: TRBD1; CDR3: CASSSGTAPSGANVLTF; DNA: TGTGCCAGCAGTTCCGGGACAGCGCCTTCTGGGGCCAACGTCCTGACTTTC
V: TRBV5-1; J: TRBJ2-7; size: NA; D: TRBD2; CDR3: CASSFLGTSGSFSYEQYF; DNA: TGCGCCAGCAGCTTTCTTGGGACTAGCGGGTCCTTCTCCTACGAGCAGTACTTC
V: TRBV4-2; J: TRBJ2-7; size: many; D: NA; CDR3: CASSQDYRGSSYEQYF; DNA: TGTGCCAGCAGCCAAGATTACCGAGGAAGCTCCTACGAGCAGTACTTC
V: TRBV7-9; J: TRBJ2-5; size: NA; D: NA; CDR3: CASSPPGFIKETQYF; DNA: TGTGCCAGCAGCCCGCCGGGTTTTATTAAAGAGACCCAGTACTTC
V: TRBV5-1; J: TRBJ2-5; size: few; D: NA; CDR3: CASSEGFLRFQETQYF; DNA: TGCGCCAGCAGCGAAGGGTTCCTCCGGTTCCAAGAGACCCAGTACTTC
V: TRBV5-1; J: TRBJ2-5; size: NA; D: TRBD1; CDR3: CASSLPTGGAGETQYF; DNA: TGCGCCAGCAGCTTGCCGACAGGGGGCGCAGGGGAGACCCAGTACTTC
V: TRBV29-1; J: TRBJ2-4; size: NA; D: NA; CDR3: CSARGPGPKNIQYF; DNA: TGCAGCGCTCGGGGCCCCGGGCCTAAAAACATTCAGTACTTC
V: TRBV7-9; J: TRBJ2-5; size: NA; D: NA; CDR3: CASSLSAQETQYF; DNA: TGTGCCAGCAGCTTGAGCGCCCAGGAGACCCAGTACTTC
V: TRBV5-1; J: TRBJ2-5; size: few; D: NA; CDR3: CASSSNFRGSETQYF; DNA: TGCGCCAGCAGCTCCAATTTTCGGGGGTCGGAGACCCAGTACTTC
V: TRBV6-5; J: TRBJ2-6; size: NA; D: NA; CDR3: CASSYFISGANVLTF; DNA: TGTGCCAGCAGTTACTTTATATCTGGGGCCAACGTCCTGACTTTC
V: TRBV7-9; J: TRBJ2-1; size: many; D: TRBD1; CDR3: CASSSDRNEQFF; DNA: TGTGCCAGCAGTTCGGACAGGAATGAGCAGTTCTTC
V: TRBV10-1; J: TRBJ2-1; size: NA; D: NA; CDR3: CASSRLPYNEQFF; DNA: TGCGCCAGCAGTCGGTTACCCTACAATGAGCAGTTCTTC
V: TRBV12-3/TRBV12-4; J: TRBJ1-1; size: NA; D: NA; CDR3: CASSLTGPEAFF; DNA: TGTGCCAGCAGTTTAACGGGACCTGAAGCTTTCTTT
V: TRBV15; J: TRBJ2-5; size: few; D: NA; CDR3: CATSREWWGGETQYF; DNA: TGTGCCACCAGCAGAGAGTGGTGGGGTGGAGAGACCCAGTACTTC
V: TRBV7-2; J: TRBJ2-2; size: NA; D: TRBD1; CDR3: CASSPRQGVTNTGELFF; DNA: TGTGCCAGCAGCCCCCGACAGGGCGTCACCAACACCGGGGAGCTGTTTTTT
V: TRBV5-1; J: TRBJ2-5; size: NA; D: NA; CDR3: CASSLDAQEETQYF; DNA: TGCGCCAGCAGCTTGGACGCGCAGGAAGAGACCCAGTACTTC
V: TRBV29-1; J: TRBJ2-2; size: many; D: NA; CDR3: CSGEEGNTGELFF; DNA: TGCAGCGGCGAGGAGGGGAACACCGGGGAGCTGTTTTTT
V: TRBV12-3/TRBV12-4; J: TRBJ2-7; size: few; D: TRBD2; CDR3: CASRRGLNYEQYF; DNA: TGTGCCAGCAGGAGGGGACTAAACTACGAGCAGTACTTC
V: TRBV5-1; J: TRBJ2-7; size: many; D: TRBD2; CDR3: CASSPGLAGGPSSSYEQYF; DNA: TGCGCCAGCAGCCCCGGACTAGCGGGAGGGCCCTCGAGCTCCTACGAGCAGTACTTC
V: TRBV7-9; J: TRBJ1-4; size: NA; D: NA; CDR3: CASSSIGEKLFF; DNA: TGTGCCAGCAGCTCGATTGGGGAAAAACTGTTTTTT
V: TRBV10-3; J: TRBJ2-7; size: NA; D: NA; CDR3: CAISESRSSSPYEQYF; DNA: TGTGCCATCAGTGAGTCAAGGTCCTCCAGCCCGTACGAGCAGTACTTC
V: TRBV3-1; J: TRBJ2-6; size: NA; D: TRBD1; CDR3: CASSLHGQGGDSGANVLTF; DNA: TGTGCCAGCTCCCTCCATGGACAGGGTGGTGACTCTGGGGCCAACGTCCTGACTTTC
V: TRBV6-5; J: TRBJ1-2; size: few; D: NA; CDR3: CASSYSAYYGYTF; DNA: TGTGCCAGCAGTTACTCAGCGTACTATGGCTACACCTTC
V: TRBV5-1; J: TRBJ2-5; size: few; D: NA; CDR3: CASSSRGFEGETQYF; DNA: TGCGCCAGCAGCTCCAGGGGCTTCGAGGGAGAGACCCAGTACTTC
V: TRBV25-1; J: TRBJ1-5; size: many; D: NA; CDR3: CASSGRGGQQPQHF; DNA: TGTGCCAGCAGTGGTCGTGGGGGGCAGCAGCCCCAGCATTTT
V: TRBV12-3/TRBV12-4; J: TRBJ1-2; size: few; D: TRBD1; CDR3: CASSATGQRRGYTF; DNA: TGTGCCAGCAGTGCGACAGGGCAACGACGGGGCTACACCTTC